The 28 T cell receptor beta chains below come from one sample, sequenced in a study of human T cells and chemical hapten exposure. MiXCR, applied by TCRdb to the RACE reads, yields one record per CDR3 protein. This table holds around 380,000 distinct CDR3 sequences, around 4.8% found once. Time point defined: patch test 1, 2 weeks after DPC sensitization. Treatment defined: therapeutic diphenylcyclopropenone sensitization with weekly scalp DPC. The source material was whole blood, sampled in connection with sensitization to the hapten diphenylcyclopropenone (DPC). The receptors stem from a woman aged 45-59 years with alopecia areata. Some clones in this sample may be carry-over from other donors' samples.

This clonotype was found many times. The V call is TRBV6-5, the J call TRBJ1-1; 8 bases match TRBD1. The V gene end was trimmed by 2 bases and the J gene end by 6 bases; junction bases not matched to a gene: 8. The CDR3 is made up of 15 amino acids. CDR1 and CDR2 (germline): MNHEY, SVGAGI. The chain's CDR3 is CASSYGSGGIAEAFF. Written as DNA, the CDR3 is TGTGCCAGCAGTTACGGTTCAGGGGGCATCGCTGAAGCTTTCTTT.

This clonotype was observed at least ten times. The chain has TRBV7-7 and TRBJ2-3; tentatively, D is TRBD2 (7 bases). Germline values: CDR1 SSHAT, CDR2 FNYEAQ (reference sequence). Trimming took off 6 bases at V and 5 bases at J, with 15 bases between the two ends. The CDR3 spans 14 residues. CDR3 coding DNA: TGTGCCAGCAGTATAGGGGGGGGGCAAGATACGCAGTATTTT. Translating gives CASSIGGGQDTQYF. Full variable domain (missing parts from reference TRBV7-7 and TRBJ2-3): GAGVSQSPRYKVTKRGQDVTLRCDPISSHATLYWYQQALGQGPEFLTYFNYEAQPDKSGLPSDRFSAERPEGSISTLTIQRTEQRDSAMYRCASSIGGGQDTQYFGPGTRLTVL.

This clonotype has ten or more counts. The chain uses TRBV29-1 and TRBJ2-5, with D uncertain. Germline values: CDR1 SQVTM, CDR2 ANQGSEA. Trimming removed 3 bases at V and 5 bases at J, with 10 bases between. This CDR3 is 12 amino acids long. CDR3 nucleotide sequence: TGCAGCGTTGATAAGGCCACGGAGACCCAGTACTTC. Its protein product is CSVDKATETQYF.

The chain carries TRBV14 and TRBJ2-5; a possible D gene is TRBD1 (5 bases). The CDR3 is 13 amino acids. With 5 bases removed from V and 4 bases from J, the gap between germline ends came to 11 bases. Germline V gene lookup returns CDR1 SGHDN and CDR2 FVKESK. CDR3 coding DNA: TGTGCCAGCAGCTACAGGCCCCGAGAGACCCAGTACTTC. It specifies CASSYRPRETQYF.

This clonotype showed up many times. This sequence joins TRBV5-8 and TRBJ1-5; weak D call: TRBD1 (5 bases). This CDR3 spans 16 amino acids. The V end was cut by 4 bases, the J end by 4 bases, with 18 bases between. The germline gives CDR1 SGHTS, CDR2 YDEGEE. The chain's CDR3 is CASSRRPLQENQPQHF. The CDR3 DNA sequence: TGTGCCAGCAGCCGTCGGCCCCTACAGGAGAATCAGCCCCAGCATTTT.

This clonotype was counted ten times or more. This chain links TRBV24-1 with TRBJ1-5; D is possibly TRBD1 (6 bases). The CDR3 extends over 17 amino acids. The V end lost 2 bases, the J end lost 1 base, and 14 bases lay between the germline ends. Germline-derived CDR1 and CDR2 are KGHDR and SFDVKD. The CDR3 nucleotides read TGTGCCACCAGTGATTGCGACCAGGGGTGGAGCAATCAGCCCCAGCATTTT. Its translation: CATSDCDQGWSNQPQHF.

This clonotype was detected many times. This chain links TRBV3-1 with TRBJ1-2; D gene uncertain. CDR1 and CDR2 (germline): LGHDT, YNNKEL (reference sequence). CDR3 length: 13 residues. V lost 3 bases, J lost 8 bases, and 13 bases lay in between. CDR3 DNA sequence: TGTGCCAGCAGCCAGCGGGCCGGTGGGGGCTACACCTTC. This gives the protein CASSQRAGGGYTF.

This clonotype occurred a few times. V and J are TRBV27 and TRBJ2-2; D not resolved. The germline V gene has CDR1 MNHEY and CDR2 SMNVEV (reference sequence). The CDR3 spans 13 residues. The ends were cut back, 10 bases at V and 6 bases at J, with 15 bases in the middle. CDR3 sequence reads: CANMELVAGELFF. CDR3 nucleotides: TGTGCCAACATGGAGTTGGTTGCCGGGGAGCTGTTTTTT.

This clonotype was observed at least ten times. This chain uses TRBV28 with TRBJ2-3; 10 nucleotides align to TRBD1. The germline V gene encodes CDR1 MDHEN and CDR2 SYDVKM. The length of the CDR3 is 15 residues. With 6 bases clipped from V and 5 bases from J, the junction kept 8 bases outside the gene matches. CDR3 residues: CASRGLGTGEDTQYF. In DNA, the CDR3 is TGTGCCAGCAGAGGCTTGGGGACAGGGGAAGATACGCAGTATTTT.

In this sample, this clonotype turned up many times. The rearrangement links TRBV18 to TRBJ2-3, with TRBD2 matching over 7 bases. Germline loops: CDR1 KGHSH, CDR2 LQKENI. V shed 0 bases and J 4 bases; nucleotides not matched to a gene: 16. The CDR3 is made up of 19 amino acids. The CDR3 is CASSPPGAGAPFRADTQYF. CDR3 DNA sequence: TGTGCCAGCTCACCACCCGGGGCGGGAGCCCCGTTTAGGGCAGATACGCAGTATTTT.

Many counts were recorded for this clonotype. V is TRBV13 and J is TRBJ2-5; D is undetermined. The CDR3 runs to 17 residues. V was clipped by 10 bases and J by 2 bases, with 26 bases between them. Per germline, CDR1 PRHDT and CDR2 FYEKMQ (reference sequence). CDR3 DNA sequence: TGTGCCACCCTCAGCTTAGGAACGGAGCCGATACAAGAGACCCAGTACTTC. Translated, it gives CATLSLGTEPIQETQYF.

The chain joins TRBV29-1 to TRBJ2-5; 9 nucleotides agree with TRBD2. Per the germline V gene, CDR1 is SQVTM and CDR2 is ANQGSEA. V trimming: 7 bases; J trimming: 5 bases; junction bases outside the gene matches: 8. The length of the CDR3 is 13 residues. CDR3 DNA sequence: TGCAGCGGAGGCGGGAGGGCCGTTGAGACCCAGTACTTC. Protein product: CSGGGRAVETQYF. Filled out from reference TRBV29-1 and TRBJ2-5, the complete variable domain reads SAVISQKPSRDICQRGTSLTIQCQVDSQVTMMFWYRQQPGQSLTLIATANQGSEATYESGFVIDKFPISRPNLTFSTLTVSNMSPEDSSIYLCSGGGRAVETQYFGPGTRLLVL.

The CDR3 DNA is TGTGCCAGCAGTTACTCGACAAGACCCCTTAACTATGGCTACACCTTC. Protein sequence: CASSYSTRPLNYGYTF. The genes are TRBV6-2 or TRBV6-3 and TRBJ1-2, with D uncertain. Trimming took 0 bases from V and 1 from J, leaving 12 bases between them. CDR3 size: 16 residues. From germline, CDR1 is MNHEY and CDR2 SVGEGT.

This clonotype was counted a few times. V is TRBV12-3 or TRBV12-4 and J is TRBJ2-5, with D uncertain. V was pared by 3 bases and J by 4 bases, with 18 bases between. This CDR3 is built from 16 residues. CDR3 DNA sequence: TGTGCCAGCAGTTTTATACACAACCTCAAGGTAGAGACCCAGTACTTC. Protein product: CASSFIHNLKVETQYF.

The gene calls are TRBV5-1 and TRBJ2-1; TRBD2 matches 11 bases. J was trimmed by 4 bases and V by 4 bases; bases with no gene match: 4. Germline V CDR1 and CDR2: SGHRS, YFSETQ. This CDR3 is built from 15 residues. CDR3 sequence: CASSRLAGFYNEQFF. The CDR3 nucleotides are TGCGCCAGCAGCCGACTAGCGGGGTTTTACAATGAGCAGTTCTTC.

V is TRBV20-1 and J is TRBJ2-2, with 7 positions matching TRBD2. CDR1 is DFQATT and CDR2 is SNEGSKA in the germline V gene (reference sequence). Losses at the gene ends were 0 bases for V and 3 bases for J; bases not matched to a gene: 4. The CDR3 length is 15 residues. CDR3 amino acids: CSARDRGLDTGELFF. The CDR3 DNA sequence: TGCAGTGCTAGAGATAGAGGACTAGACACCGGGGAGCTGTTTTTT.

The V and J genes are TRBV5-1 and TRBJ1-1; D uncertain. V was cut by 8 bases and J by 3 bases, with 20 bases left in between. Germline CDR1 SGHRS, CDR2 YFSETQ. The CDR3 sequence is 15 residues long. CDR3 in amino acids: CASTSLGREDTEAFF. The CDR3 nucleotides read TGCGCCAGTACAAGCCTCGGTAGGGAGGACACTGAAGCTTTCTTT.

This clonotype occurred many times. V and J are TRBV7-9 and TRBJ2-3; 9 bases are a match to TRBD2. Germline loops: CDR1 SEHNR, CDR2 FQNEAQ (reference sequence). The CDR3 length is 15 residues. J gave up 4 bases and V 5 bases, and 7 bases lay outside the gene matches. The CDR3 here is CASSDGLASADTQYF. The CDR3 DNA is TGTGCCAGCAGCGACGGACTAGCGAGTGCAGATACGCAGTATTTT.

This clonotype has at least ten counts. The CDR3 sequence: CASSPTRDTLGKNIQYF. The CDR3 DNA reads TGTGCCAGCTCACCTACGCGGGACACCCTTGGCAAAAACATTCAGTACTTC. The V and J genes are TRBV18 and TRBJ2-4; D may match TRBD1 or TRBD2 (6 bases each). CDR3 size: 17 residues. Between the trimmed V and J ends, which lost 3 bases and 3 bases, there was a span of 18 bases. Germline V gene data show CDR1 as KGHSH and CDR2 as LQKENI.

The V and J genes are TRBV7-8 and TRBJ2-1, with TRBD2 matching 8 bases. The CDR3 has 15 residues. CDR1 is SGHVS and CDR2 is FQNEAQ in the germline V gene. V dropped 4 bases and J dropped 7; count of bases not matched to a gene: 9. The CDR3 protein is CASSSSGGLGNEQFF. The CDR3 nucleotides are TGTGCCAGCAGCTCAAGCGGGGGCCTAGGGAATGAGCAGTTCTTC.

At least ten counts were recorded for this clonotype. The chain has TRBV9 and TRBJ2-5; maybe TRBD2 (6 bases). V was clipped by 9 bases and J by 1 base, with 16 bases between them. Germline CDR1 SGDLS, CDR2 YYNGEE. This CDR3 spans 14 amino acids. In DNA form, the CDR3 reads TGTGCCACCTCAGCGGGTAGCGGCCAAGAGACCCAGTACTTC. It codes for CATSAGSGQETQYF. The full variable domain, rest sourced from reference TRBV9 and TRBJ2-5, is DSGVTQTPKHLITATGQRVTLRCSPRSGDLSVYWYQQSLDQGLQFLIQYYNGEERAKGNILERFSAQQFPDLHSELNLSSLELGDSALYFCATSAGSGQETQYFGPGTRLLVL.

This clonotype came up many times. The gene calls are TRBV5-1 and TRBJ2-4, with D perhaps TRBD1 (5 bases). The length of the CDR3 is 14 residues. V lost 1 base, J lost 6 bases, and 11 bases lay in between. Germline values: CDR1 SGHRS, CDR2 YFSETQ. CDR3 sequence: CASSLMGRGNIQYF. In DNA form, the CDR3 reads TGCGCCAGCAGCTTGATGGGGCGCGGAAACATTCAGTACTTC.

At least ten counts were recorded for this clonotype. The chain recombines TRBV13 with TRBJ2-3; D remains unclear. Trimming took 0 bases from V and 4 from J, leaving 14 bases between them. The CDR3 loop spans 16 amino acids. Germline V gene sequence: CDR1 PRHDT, CDR2 FYEKMQ (reference sequence). The CDR3 reads CASSLGGRRTADTQYF. The CDR3 DNA follows: TGTGCCAGCAGCTTAGGTGGCAGGCGGACCGCAGATACGCAGTATTTT.

This clonotype appeared many times. This chain connects TRBV7-2 to TRBJ2-3; 14 bases map to TRBD2. The CDR3 contains 16 residues. With 3 bases clipped from V and 3 bases from J, the junction kept 2 bases outside the gene matches. Looked up from germline, CDR1 is SGHTA and CDR2 is FQGNSA. The CDR3 spells CASSFGTSGSTDTQYF. DNA of the CDR3: TGTGCCAGCAGCTTTGGGACTAGCGGGAGTACAGATACGCAGTATTTT.

A few counts support this clonotype. The chain uses TRBV5-5 and TRBJ1-2; D ambiguous. Per the germline V gene, CDR1 is SGHKS and CDR2 is YYEKEE (reference sequence). This CDR3 is 15 amino acids long. The germline V and J ends were trimmed by 6 bases and 1 base, with 16 bases remaining between them. The CDR3 DNA sequence: TGTGCCAGCACAAACGCGCACGGGGTTAACTATGGCTACACCTTC. Translated: CASTNAHGVNYGYTF.

The table lists this clonotype with many counts. The chain has TRBV2 and TRBJ1-2; D uncertain. Germline V gene lookup returns CDR1 SNHLY and CDR2 FYNNEI. Trimming removed 7 bases at V and 1 base at J, with 10 bases between. The CDR3 extends over 13 amino acids. The CDR3 protein is CASTLTFNYGYTF. CDR3 bases: TGTGCCAGCACCCTGACATTTAACTATGGCTACACCTTC.

This clonotype was detected ten times or more. The chain links TRBV6-5 to TRBJ1-6; TRBD1 matches 9 bases. The germline V gene has CDR1 MNHEY and CDR2 SVGAGI. V dropped 7 bases and J dropped 6; count of bases not matched to a gene: 4. The CDR3 is made up of 14 amino acids. In DNA form, the CDR3 reads TGTGCCAGCACTCGGACAGGGGCTAATTCACCCCTCCACTTT. Amino acids: CASTRTGANSPLHF.

This clonotype was seen at least ten times. V and J are TRBV29-1 and TRBJ1-1, with TRBD1 matching 9 bases. The V gene end was trimmed by 6 bases and the J gene end by 4 bases; junction bases not matched to a gene: 3. The CDR3 length is 12 residues. CDR1 is SQVTM, CDR2 ANQGSEA, per germline. CDR3 amino acids: CSVQQGATEAFF. CDR3 coding DNA: TGCAGCGTGCAACAGGGGGCCACTGAAGCTTTCTTT.